This TCR beta chain was profiled in a study of blood T cell repertoires in COVID-19. About the study: Samples taken during acute and convalescent COVID-19 were collected in the United States, Italy and Spain. Sources were T cells, B-cell-depleted T cells, or PBMCs; the material itself was cDNA or gDNA.

In the original processing: By means of reference gene primer amplification, nucleated cell counts were estimated. Sequencing used immunoSEQ multiplex PCR; TCRdb keeps in-frame clones, though not all of them. D and trimming come from the DNA, and the V and J calls and clone size come from that table. The table lists around 50,000 clones, about nine tenths of them singletons, with 7.8% in the top ten. The CDR3 consists of 15 residues. V was clipped by 0 bases and J by 1 base, with 10 bases between them. The V gene's germline CDR1 is SGHRS and CDR2 YFSETQ. Sequenced sample: peripheral blood. The V and J genes are TRBV5-1 and TRBJ2-5, with D maybe TRBD1 (6 bases). The TCR comes from a man aged 50-60 years with active COVID-19. The CDR3 DNA reads TGCGCCAGCAGCTTGGAAGGGACACCCCAAGAGACCCAGTACTTC. It yields the protein CASSLEGTPQETQYF.